This T cell receptor (beta chain) was obtained from a study of blood T cells in healthy people across ages. Study-wide findings and caveats: TCR beta diversity tracked closely with naive T cell percentage.

The authors ran a second PCR of about 7 to 11 cycles using a sample-barcoded 5' primer and a J-beta primer mix. All cDNA molecules were each tagged by a template-switch adaptor with 12 random nucleotides. Any given sample supplied a minimum of 2.5 million CDR3-containing paired-end reads. TCRdb itself ran the 5' RACE reads through MiXCR, one entry per CDR3 protein. The sample has 700,000 or so distinct CDR3 sequences, 40% to 50% seen once; the top ten hold around 30%. About this clonotype: What it binds is not known.

This CDR3 has 14 amino acids. Germline-derived CDR1 and CDR2 are SGHNT and YYREEE (reference sequence). V lost 2 bases to trimming and J lost 5 bases; unmatched junction nucleotides: 3. The specimen sequenced was blood. The receptor comes from a man older than 75 in good health. J is TRBJ1-2 and V is TRBV5-4, with 10 bases that match TRBD1. CDR3 region: CASSLGTGDYGYTF. The CDR3, as DNA: TGTGCCAGCAGCTTAGGGACAGGGGATTATGGCTACACCTTC. The full variable domain, rest sourced from reference TRBV5-4 and TRBJ1-2, is ETGVTQSPTHLIKTRGQQVTLRCSSQSGHNTVSWYQQALGQGPQFIFQYYREEENGRGNFPPRFSGLQFPNYSSELNVNALELDDSALYLCASSLGTGDYGYTFGSGTRLTVV.